This record looks at one TCR beta chain sequence and its context. Its antigen is not known. CDR1 and CDR2 (germline): SGHVS, FNYEAQ. With 2 bases clipped from V and 3 bases from J, the junction kept 10 bases outside the gene matches. This CDR3 contains 18 residues. This sample is drawn from a study of T cells in localized non-small cell lung cancer. The study's findings and limits: Tumor trailed uninvolved adjacent lung in T cell clonality, which peaked there.

Generated by immunoSEQ multiplex PCR, the TCRdb table keeps only in-frame clones and is missing some. The data show 15,000 or so clones, about nine tenths seen once. The receptor was derived from a man aged 40 to 70 with stage III lung adenocarcinoma. This sequence joins TRBV7-6 and TRBJ2-3; 11 positions agree with TRBD2. The source was peripheral blood mononuclear cells, collected before any cancer treatment. CDR3 region: CASSLLLAGVGVTDTQYF. Here the CDR3 DNA reads TGTGCCAGCAGCTTACTACTAGCGGGAGTAGGAGTGACAGATACGCAGTATTTT.